This entry features one T cell receptor (beta chain) sequence. Some clones are missing from TCRdb's copy, which holds only in-frame ones; the method was immunoSEQ multiplex PCR. Of roughly 500,000 clones in the sample, roughly 95% were seen once. This sample was included in a study of shared clonotypes between healthy human individuals. Across the whole study: A couple of women and a few men aged 18 to 49 served as donors.

CDR3 length: 14 amino acids. Germline assignment: CDR1 SGDLS and CDR2 YYNGEE. The trim removed 2 bases at V and 3 bases at J, leaving 1 base unmatched. The sequencing sample was made of naive CD4+ T cells sorted from blood. The subset here: CD45RA+ positively selected. This rearrangement joins TRBV9 to TRBJ2-7, with 11 bases fitting TRBD2. The sequence was collected from a woman under 40 in good health. Written as DNA, the CDR3 is TGTGCCAGCAGCGTGACTAGCGGGAACTACGAGCAGTACTTC. Translating it yields CASSVTSGNYEQYF.